This is a list of T cell receptor beta chains from one sample in a study of long-term antiretroviral therapy in people with HIV. Using immunoSEQ multiplex PCR, the repertoire was profiled, and TCRdb retains in-frame clones only, with some absent. The data contain about 38,000 clones, approximately 79% of them singletons. The input for sequencing was unsorted PBMCs, taken 1.5 years after starting antiretroviral therapy. The receptors originated from a man younger than 35 with HIV. The CDR3 runs from the conserved cysteine through the conserved F or W. The D gene is left open where the match is weak. Size tells how often a clone was seen (once, few, many) or the class of an expanded clone, and some rows leave it out.

V gene	clone size	J gene	D gene	CDR3 protein	CDR3 DNA
TRBV19	-	TRBJ1-2	-	CVGAAGGGYTF	TGTGTCGGGGCCGCAGGAGGTGGCTACACCTTC
TRBV10-2	-	TRBJ2-2	-	CASSESGPNTGELFF	TGCGCCAGCAGTGAGTCGGGACCGAATACCGGGGAGCTGTTTTTT
TRBV10-3	-	TRBJ1-5	-	CAISPGQNSNQPQHF	TGTGCCATCAGCCCCGGACAGAATAGCAATCAGCCCCAGCATTTT
TRBV4-1	few	TRBJ1-1	-	CASSQGGNTEAFF	TGCGCCAGCAGCCAAGGAGGGAACACTGAAGCTTTCTTT
TRBV5-1	-	TRBJ2-7	TRBD2	CASTQGLAGGPREQYF	TGCGCCAGCACCCAAGGACTAGCGGGAGGGCCTCGGGAGCAGTACTTC
TRBV6-5	-	TRBJ1-5	-	CASSPTGGGQPQHF	TGTGCCAGCAGTCCAACGGGCGGCGGCCAGCCCCAGCATTTT
TRBV28	few	TRBJ1-2	-	CASSLFGGYYGYTF	TGTGCCAGCAGTTTATTCGGCGGATACTATGGCTACACCTTC
TRBV27	-	TRBJ1-5	-	CASSLGGYNQPQHF	TGTGCCAGCAGTTTGGGGGGGTACAATCAGCCCCAGCATTTT
TRBV6-1	-	TRBJ2-2	-	CASMENTGELFF	TGTGCCAGCATGGAGAACACCGGGGAGCTGTTTTTT
TRBV27	-	TRBJ2-1	TRBD1	CASSLAGTEYNEQFF	TGTGCCAGCAGTTTGGCCGGGACAGAGTACAATGAGCAGTTCTTC
TRBV28	-	TRBJ1-5	-	CASSQGLVGHF	TGTGCCAGCAGCCAAGGACTTGTTGGGCATTTT
TRBV4-3	-	TRBJ2-2	-	CASIPCGELFF	TGCGCCAGCATACCCTGCGGGGAGCTGTTTTTT
TRBV7-8	-	TRBJ2-5	-	CASSLGGGGVETQYF	TGTGCCAGCAGCTTGGGGGGAGGTGGGGTAGAGACCCAGTACTTC
TRBV18	-	TRBJ1-5	-	CASSPEAGSNQPQHF	TGTGCCAGCTCACCAGAGGCAGGAAGCAATCAGCCCCAGCATTTT
TRBV7-2	-	TRBJ1-2	-	CASSFQGARGGYTF	TGTGCCAGCAGCTTTCAAGGGGCCCGGGGAGGCTACACCTTC
TRBV28	-	TRBJ2-1	-	CASSRSGTHNEQFF	TGTGCCAGCAGTCGATCCGGCACCCACAATGAGCAGTTCTTC
TRBV23-1	few	TRBJ1-5	-	CASSPIGERKKKPQHF	TGCGCCAGCAGCCCCATCGGGGAACGGAAGAAAAAGCCCCAGCATTTT
TRBV30	-	TRBJ1-5	-	CAWSVGGNQPQHF	TGTGCCTGGAGTGTGGGGGGCAATCAGCCCCAGCATTTT
TRBV6-5	-	TRBJ2-7	-	CASSQGQTSYGEQYF	TGTGCCAGCAGCCAGGGACAGACTAGTTATGGCGAGCAGTACTTC
TRBV25-1	-	TRBJ2-6	TRBD1	CASSAPGQRGSGANVLTF	TGTGCCAGCAGTGCTCCGGGACAGCGAGGCTCTGGGGCCAACGTCCTGACTTTC
TRBV5-4	-	TRBJ1-3	-	CASSLEQVGSGNTIYF	TGTGCCAGCAGCTTGGAACAGGTGGGCTCTGGAAACACCATATATTTT
TRBV9	-	TRBJ1-3	-	CASSVQGQAGNTIYF	TGTGCCAGCAGCGTACAGGGTCAGGCTGGAAACACCATATATTTT
TRBV18	-	TRBJ2-1	-	CASSPVGGALNEQFF	TGTGCCAGCTCACCCGTGGGGGGAGCGCTAAATGAGCAGTTCTTC
TRBV28	-	TRBJ2-7	-	CASSLVKRDEQYF	TGTGCCAGCAGTTTAGTCAAGCGGGACGAGCAGTACTTC
TRBV30	-	TRBJ1-5	-	CAWSSLGIGNQPQHF	TGTGCCTGGAGTTCTCTGGGAATAGGCAATCAGCCCCAGCATTTT